The 26 T cell receptor beta chains reported below all come from one sample, sequenced in a study of shared clonotypes between healthy human individuals. TCRdb keeps only in-frame clones here, not all; method: immunoSEQ multiplex PCR. The repertoire holds more than 1.2 million clones, with 98% as singletons. The specimen sequenced was naive CD4+ T cells sorted from blood. Subset reported: CD45RA+ positively selected. These receptors were collected from a young man in good health.

The chain uses TRBV7-2 and TRBJ2-1, with TRBD2 matching 7 bases. Germline-derived CDR1 and CDR2 are SGHTA and FQGNSA. This CDR3 contains 15 residues. The trim removed 1 base at V and 7 bases at J, leaving 7 bases unmatched. This CDR3 is CASSLVQLASNEQFF. CDR3 in DNA: TGTGCCAGCAGCTTAGTCCAACTAGCGTCGAATGAGCAGTTCTTC.

On this clone itself: Distinct nucleotide sequences in the sample also encode this CDR3. The chain has TRBV9 and TRBJ2-5, with a possible D match to TRBD1 (5 bases). Germline CDR1 SGDLS, CDR2 YYNGEE. The V gene lost 0 bases and the J gene lost 5 bases, with 11 bases spanning the gap. The CDR3 runs 14 residues. CDR3 DNA sequence: TGTGCCAGCAGCGTAGGTAGGGGTGGGGAGACCCAGTACTTC. Translation: CASSVGRGGETQYF.

The V gene is TRBV28, the J gene TRBJ1-2; 10 nucleotides match TRBD1. Germline lookup yields CDR1 MDHEN and CDR2 SYDVKM. This CDR3 is 16 amino acids long. V gave up 5 bases and J gave up 6 bases; unmatched junction bases: 12. In nucleotides, the CDR3 is TGTGCCAGCAGTATGTCGGGACAGGGGTTTCGGGATGGCTACACCTTC. Its protein is CASSMSGQGFRDGYTF.

This clone was observed a single time. The chain combines TRBV9 with TRBJ2-3; 7 bases are a match to TRBD2. The CDR3 contains 16 residues. V dropped 3 bases and J dropped 0; count of bases not matched to a gene: 7. Germline-derived CDR1 and CDR2 are SGDLS and YYNGEE. The CDR3 protein is CASSAGLGLSTDTQYF. The CDR3 region has the DNA TGTGCCAGCAGCGCCGGACTAGGCCTTAGCACAGATACGCAGTATTTT.

Comment on this clone: This sample also contains other DNA sequences that code for the same CDR3. The chain has TRBV9 and TRBJ2-7, with TRBD2 matching 8 bases. CDR1 and CDR2 (germline): SGDLS, YYNGEE. V shed 0 bases and J 2 bases; nucleotides not matched to a gene: 1. The CDR3 sequence is 14 residues long. CDR3 sequence reads: CASSVGTSPYEQYF. The CDR3 region has the DNA TGTGCCAGCAGCGTAGGGACTAGCCCCTACGAGCAGTACTTC.

Of note for this clone: At the DNA level, this CDR3 is encoded by other sequences in the same sample as well. The chain is built from TRBV20-1 and TRBJ2-3; D gene ambiguous. V lost 5 bases and J 5 bases, leaving 8 bases between the germline ends. The germline CDR1 and CDR2 sequences are DFQATT and SNEGSKA (reference sequence). The CDR3 runs to 11 residues. CDR3 loop: CSAPYRDTQYF. DNA for the CDR3: TGCAGTGCTCCTTACCGAGATACGCAGTATTTT.

The V and J genes are TRBV7-3 and TRBJ2-7, with D unresolved. CDR3 length equals 12 residues. V lost 3 bases and J 4 bases, leaving 7 bases between the germline ends. Germline CDR1 and CDR2: SGHTA and FQGTGA. CDR3 loop: CASSFRKYEQYF. The DNA of the CDR3 is TGTGCCAGCAGCTTTCGGAAATACGAGCAGTACTTC.

J is TRBJ2-6 and V is TRBV5-4, with TRBD1 matching over 8 bases. Germline V gene sequence: CDR1 SGHNT, CDR2 YYREEE (reference sequence). The J segment lost 2 bases and the V segment lost 5 bases, leaving 6 bases of the junction unmatched. The CDR3 totals 16 residues. CDR3 sequence reads: CASSTPGGAGANVLTF. Here the CDR3 DNA reads TGTGCCAGCAGTACCCCAGGGGGCGCTGGGGCCAACGTCCTGACTTTC.

The chain is built from TRBV4-1 and TRBJ2-5, with D perhaps matching TRBD1 or TRBD2 (7 bases each). V was trimmed by 3 bases and J by 2 bases, leaving 16 bases between them. The length of the CDR3 is 16 residues. The germline V gene has CDR1 MGHRA and CDR2 YSYEKL. The chain's CDR3 is CASSHRGGLLQETQYF. The CDR3 DNA reads as TGCGCCAGCAGCCACAGGGGGGGGCTCTTACAAGAGACCCAGTACTTC.

The chain recombines TRBV18 with TRBJ2-2; D is uncertain. Trimming cost V 5 bases and J 3 bases, with 16 bases left between them. Germline CDR1 KGHSH, CDR2 LQKENI. The length of the CDR3 is 16 residues. The CDR3: CASSTLGPGDTGELFF. The CDR3 DNA is TGTGCCAGCTCAACTCTAGGGCCTGGGGACACCGGGGAGCTGTTTTTT. The entire variable domain, with the rest obtained from reference TRBV18 and TRBJ2-2, is as follows: NAGVMQNPRHLVRRRGQEARLRCSPMKGHSHVYWYRQLPEEGLKFMVYLQKENIIDESGMPKERFSAEFPKEGPSILRIQQVVRGDSAAYFCASSTLGPGDTGELFFGEGSRLTVL.

In regard to this clone: Other DNA sequences in this specimen translate into the identical CDR3. The chain recombines TRBV7-9 with TRBJ2-3, with 10 nucleotides matching TRBD2. The germline CDR1 and CDR2 sequences are SEHNR and FQNEAQ (reference sequence). The CDR3 sequence is 15 residues long. Trimming removed 5 bases from V and 2 bases from J; junction bases left unmatched: 4. The CDR3 DNA follows: TGTGCCAGCAGCCGACTAGCGGGCGACACAGATACGCAGTATTTT. This encodes CASSRLAGDTDTQYF.

The chain employs TRBV14 and TRBJ1-4; 7 positions match TRBD1. The junction had 1 base not matched to a gene; V was cut back by 4 bases and J by 2 bases. The germline CDR1 and CDR2 sequences are SGHDN and FVKESK. The CDR3 has 14 amino acids. The CDR3 nucleotides read TGTGCCAGCAGCCCGGGACAGACTAATGAAAAACTGTTTTTT. Residues: CASSPGQTNEKLFF.

The V gene is TRBV29-1, the J gene TRBJ1-2; no reliable D call. The CDR3 has 13 residues. CDR1 is SQVTM, CDR2 ANQGSEA, per germline. Trimming shortened V by 0 bases and J by 5 bases, and 10 bases separated the two germline ends. CDR3 amino acids: CSVEDLLVYGYTF. The DNA for the CDR3 is TGCAGCGTTGAAGATCTGTTAGTGTATGGCTACACCTTC.

The V call is TRBV19, the J call TRBJ2-7, with 10 nucleotides matching TRBD1. With 8 bases clipped from V and 6 bases from J, the junction kept 7 bases outside the gene matches. Germline assignment: CDR1 LNHDA and CDR2 SQIVND (reference sequence). The CDR3 length is 13 residues. The CDR3 protein is CASSGQGVTEQYF. The CDR3 bases are TGTGCCAGTTCTGGACAGGGGGTGACCGAGCAGTACTTC.

This chain uses TRBV6-1 with TRBJ2-7; unclear D gene. The CDR3 length is 13 residues. The V and J ends lost 1 base and 2 bases respectively, with 6 bases between them. The germline V gene encodes CDR1 MNHNS and CDR2 SASEGT. The CDR3 reads CASSEGRPYEQYF. In DNA form, the CDR3 reads TGTGCCAGCAGTGAAGGCAGACCCTACGAGCAGTACTTC.

The chain has TRBV19 and TRBJ2-7, with TRBD2 matching over 7 bases. The CDR3 totals 14 residues. Looked up from germline, CDR1 is LNHDA and CDR2 is SQIVND (reference sequence). J gave up 3 bases and V 5 bases, and 7 bases lay outside the gene matches. CDR3 nucleotide sequence: TGTGCCAGTAGTTCCCGGACTAGGAACTACGAGCAGTACTTC. Amino acid sequence: CASSSRTRNYEQYF.

The chain employs TRBV5-3 and TRBJ1-5, with 8 bases aligning to TRBD1. TRBV5-3 belongs to the ORF category, with a function that is uncertain. V lost 4 bases to trimming and J lost 3 bases; unmatched junction nucleotides: 15. CDR3 length: 18 residues. This chain's CDR3 is CARSPGTGNFFVNQPQHF. DNA for the CDR3: TGTGCCAGAAGCCCAGGGACAGGTAATTTTTTTGTCAATCAGCCCCAGCATTTT.

The rearrangement uses TRBV5-4 and TRBJ2-3, with D maybe TRBD2 (5 bases). Trimming removed 2 bases at V and 2 bases at J, with 9 bases between. Germline V gene data show CDR1 as SGHNT and CDR2 as YYREEE (reference sequence). The CDR3 runs 14 residues. The CDR3 region has the DNA TGTGCCAGCAGCTTAGGGAGATACACAGATACGCAGTATTTT. It translates to CASSLGRYTDTQYF.

The V call is TRBV28, the J call TRBJ1-3; TRBD1 is a possible D gene (5 bases). Trimming cost V 6 bases and J 0 bases, with 15 bases left between them. The germline CDR1 and CDR2 sequences are MDHEN and SYDVKM. The length of the CDR3 is 16 residues. In nucleotides, the CDR3 is TGTGCCAGCAGCTCTGGGGGAGGCCTCTCTGGAAACACCATATATTTT. This translates into CASSSGGGLSGNTIYF.

The CDR3 DNA is TGTGCCAGCAGCCCCCCTTCGGTCCTGAGTGCCGCTGACACTGAAGCTTTCTTT. Its protein is CASSPPSVLSAADTEAFF. The chain links TRBV13 to TRBJ1-1; no clear D. The CDR3 runs to 18 residues. V was shortened by 5 bases and J by 3 bases, with 25 bases between the two germline ends. The germline V gene encodes CDR1 PRHDT and CDR2 FYEKMQ (reference sequence).

This chain uses TRBV10-3 with TRBJ2-3; 7 bases fit TRBD2. The CDR3 sequence is 12 residues long. V lost 10 bases, J lost 2 bases, and 3 bases stayed unmatched. The germline gives CDR1 ENHRY, CDR2 SYGVKD. The CDR3 region is CATGRTTDTQYF. CDR3 in DNA: TGTGCCACCGGGAGGACCACAGATACGCAGTATTTT.

The chain couples TRBV28 to TRBJ2-7, with unresolved D. Trimming took 6 bases from V and 8 from J, leaving 17 bases between them. Per the germline V gene, CDR1 is MDHEN and CDR2 is SYDVKM. The CDR3 contains 13 residues. The CDR3 coding sequence is TGTGCCAGCAGCCGAGGACCGGATCGGCAGCAGTACTTC. Translating gives CASSRGPDRQQYF.

For this clone: One end of the junction does not line up with germline, which may come from a read error. The chain carries TRBV19 and TRBJ1-1, with D tentatively TRBD1 (5 bases). The germline V gene encodes CDR1 LNHDA and CDR2 SQIVND (reference sequence). The CDR3 is 15 residues long. The CDR3 protein is CASSIVAGRNAEAFF. The CDR3 DNA reads TGTGCCAGTAGTATAGTTGCAGGGAGGAACGCTGAAGCTTTCTTT.

The chain joins TRBV9 to TRBJ2-3, with D unclear. This CDR3 contains 13 residues. V gave up 0 bases and J gave up 6 bases, with 8 bases separating them. Germline loops: CDR1 SGDLS, CDR2 YYNGEE. CDR3 region: CASSVDSPDTQYF. DNA for the CDR3: TGTGCCAGCAGCGTAGACTCTCCCGATACGCAGTATTTT.

This clone appeared once. The gene calls are TRBV5-5 and TRBJ2-3; no clear D. The CDR3 runs 11 residues. The germline gives CDR1 SGHKS, CDR2 YYEKEE (reference sequence). The CDR3 sequence: CASQVADTQYF. For the CDR3, the DNA is TGTGCTAGTCAAGTGGCAGATACGCAGTATTTT. The full variable domain, in which reference TRBV5-5 and TRBJ2-3 provide the parts outside the CDR3, is DAGVTQSPTHLIKTRGQQVTLRCSPISGHKSVSWYQQVLGQGPQFIFQYYEKEERGRGNFPDRFSARQFPNYSSELNVNALLLGDSALYLCASQVADTQYFGPGTRLTVL.

V and J are TRBV28 and TRBJ1-1; D is unclear. This CDR3 is built from 13 residues. Germline loops: CDR1 MDHEN, CDR2 SYDVKM. V was clipped by 6 bases and J by 0 bases, with 8 bases between them. CDR3 loop: CASREDMNTEAFF. The CDR3 DNA is TGTGCCAGCAGGGAAGATATGAACACTGAAGCTTTCTTT.